This T cell receptor beta chain stems from a study of CXCR3-negative and CXCR3-positive naive CD8 T cells. Germline V gene data show CDR1 as SGHTA and CDR2 as FQGNSA. The CDR3 sequence is 14 residues long. Carrying UMI labels, the TRB cDNA libraries were prepared through 5' RACE. For each CDR3 protein, TCRdb gives one entry from its re-call of the 5' RACE reads, without DNA. The sample table sets out roughly 24,000 distinct CDR3 sequences. Identification of naive CD8+ T cells rested on CD45RO-CCR7+CD27+CD95- status. The TCR originated in a human donor in good health. Some clones in this sample may be carry-over from other donors' samples. The rearrangement links TRBV7-2 to TRBJ1-3. The sample comprised naive CXCR3- CD8+ T cells from blood. Regarding subset: CD45RO-CCR7+CD27+CD95- naive CD8+ T cells lacking CXCR3 (TNR3-). The chain's CDR3 is CASSPNPGGNTIYF. Supplemented by reference TRBV7-2 and TRBJ1-3, the full variable domain reads GAGVSQSPSNKVTEKGKDVELRCDPISGHTALYWYRQSLGQGLEFLIYFQGNSAPDKSGLPSDRFSAERTGGSVSTLTIQRTQQEDSAVYLCASSPNPGGNTIYFGEGSWLTVV.